A selection of T cell receptor beta chains follows, all from one sample in a study of control samples from healthy donors and cancer patients. The data were produced by immunoSEQ multiplex PCR, yet TCRdb's version contains in-frame clones alone and is incomplete. Here the sample spans 100,000 to 150,000 clones, approximately 87% being singletons. The sequenced sample was blood. The source is a man aged 25-45 years in good health. Both conserved end residues are part of each CDR3. D genes are given only for firm matches. A row's size may be missing; if present it is once, few, many or a size class.

>TRBV10-3|NA|NA|TRBJ1-5
TGTGCCATCAGTGAGTCGGTAGAGGGGAACCAGCCCCAGCATTTT
CAISESVEGNQPQHF
>TRBV15|once|NA|TRBJ2-7
TGTGCCACCAGCAGGGCCCCCCCCCAGGACCGCTCCTACGAGCAGTACTTC
CATSRAPPQDRSYEQYF
>TRBV5-1|NA|TRBD1|TRBJ1-2
TGCGCCAGCAGCCCGAGGACAGGGGGTCCCTATGGCTACACCTTC
CASSPRTGGPYGYTF
>TRBV11-2|NA|NA|TRBJ2-3
TGTGCCAGCAGTCGAAGCACAGATACGCAGTATTTT
CASSRSTDTQYF
>TRBV27|NA|NA|TRBJ2-5
TGTGCCAGCAGTTCGTTAGGGTGGGGGGAGACCCAGTACTTC
CASSSLGWGETQYF
>TRBV6-6|NA|NA|TRBJ2-7
TGTGCCAGCAGTTATGGCGGGTCTTCCTCCTACGAGCAGTACTTC
CASSYGGSSSYEQYF
>TRBV4-1|NA|NA|TRBJ2-1
TGCGCCAGCAGCCAAGATTTCACAGGGCAGAACAATGAGCAGTTCTTC
CASSQDFTGQNNEQFF
>TRBV19|NA|NA|TRBJ2-5
TGTGCCAGTAGTGCTCAACAAGAGACCCAGTACTTC
CASSAQQETQYF
>TRBV12-3/TRBV12-4|once|NA|TRBJ2-5
TGTGCCAGCACCGGGGGCAACCAAGAGACCCAGTACTTC
CASTGGNQETQYF
>TRBV28|NA|NA|TRBJ2-3
TGTGCCAGCAGTTTATCGCTGGGCACAGATACGCAGTATTTT
CASSLSLGTDTQYF
>TRBV2|NA|NA|TRBJ2-1
TGTGCCAGCAGTGTAGCGGCGGGGAATGAGCAGTTCTTC
CASSVAAGNEQFF
>TRBV24-1|NA|NA|TRBJ2-4
TGTGCCACCAGTGAATCGGGTGCCAAAAACATTCAGTACTTC
CATSESGAKNIQYF
>TRBV12-3/TRBV12-4|NA|NA|TRBJ2-5
TGTGCCAGTACGAGGAGTAACAAAGAGACCCAGTACTTC
CASTRSNKETQYF
>TRBV4-2|NA|NA|TRBJ2-2
TGTGCCAGCAGCCAAGACAGGGTCGGGGAGCTGTTTTTT
CASSQDRVGELFF
>TRBV6-5|NA|TRBD1|TRBJ1-4
TGTGCCAGCAGTTACGGGCAGGGGGCTGGGGAAAAACTGTTTTTT
CASSYGQGAGEKLFF
>TRBV7-2|NA|NA|TRBJ1-3
TGTGCCAGCAGCCCCATGGCGGGGGGGTCTGGAAACACCATATATTTT
CASSPMAGGSGNTIYF
>TRBV3-1/TRBV3-2|NA|TRBD1|TRBJ1-1
TGTGCCAGCAGCCACCTGGGACAGAGTTACACTGAAGCTTTCTTT
CASSHLGQSYTEAFF
>TRBV6-5|NA|TRBD1|TRBJ2-3
TGTGCCAGCGAAGGGGACAGACTCACAGATACGCAGTATTTT
CASEGDRLTDTQYF
>TRBV6-2/TRBV6-3|NA|TRBD2|TRBJ2-3
TGTGCCAGCAGTTTCGGCGGGGGGGCGGGAGATACGCAGTATTTT
CASSFGGGAGDTQYF
>TRBV24-1|NA|TRBD1|TRBJ1-2
TGTGCCACCAGTGACCCGACAGGGCCGACGGGCTACACCTTC
CATSDPTGPTGYTF
>TRBV18|NA|NA|TRBJ1-1
TGTGCCAGCTCACCAAGGGGGGACAATACTGAAGCTTTCTTT
CASSPRGDNTEAFF
>TRBV7-9|NA|NA|TRBJ2-7
TGTGCCAGCAGCTTAGCGCAGGGGGGTCGGTCCTACGAGCAGTACTTC
CASSLAQGGRSYEQYF
>TRBV30|NA|TRBD1|TRBJ1-1
TGTGCCTGGGAGGTACAGGGGTACACTGAAGCTTTCTTT
CAWEVQGYTEAFF
>TRBV10-3|NA|NA|TRBJ2-3
TGTGCCATCAGGGCCGGGACGGCGGCGGATACGCAGTATTTT
CAIRAGTAADTQYF
>TRBV27|once|TRBD1|TRBJ2-5
TGTGCCAGCACTGCCACCATCGGGACAGAAGAGACCCAGTACTTC
CASTATIGTEETQYF
>TRBV30|NA|NA|TRBJ2-3
TGTGCCTGGACCATTGGCACAGATACGCAGTATTTT
CAWTIGTDTQYF
>TRBV11-2|NA|NA|TRBJ1-1
TGTGCCAGCAGCTTCGCAGGGGAGAGGACTGAAGCTTTCTTT
CASSFAGERTEAFF
>TRBV11-2|few|NA|TRBJ2-2
TGTGCCAGCAAGGAACAAGGGCCGAACACCGGGGAGCTGTTTTTT
CASKEQGPNTGELFF
>TRBV6-1|few|NA|TRBJ2-1
TGTGCCAGCAGTGAATGGGTAGAAGGGGCGGGGGAGCAGTTCTTC
CASSEWVEGAGEQFF
>TRBV5-5|NA|TRBD1|TRBJ1-5
TGTGCCAGCAGCCCCGCTGGACAGGGGGTATGGCCCCAGCATTTT
CASSPAGQGVWPQHF
>TRBV5-5|few|NA|TRBJ1-1
TGTGCCAGCAGCTTTGACGGGGGGAACACTGAAGCTTTCTTT
CASSFDGGNTEAFF
>TRBV2|NA|TRBD2|TRBJ2-1
TGTGCCAGCAGTGTCAGCGGGGGAATTGAGAGCTCCTACAATGAGCAGTTCTTC
CASSVSGGIESSYNEQFF
>TRBV28|NA|TRBD1|TRBJ2-6
TGTGCCAGCATCCCGGGACAGGGAATTTCTGGGGCCAACGTCCTGACTTTC
CASIPGQGISGANVLTF
>TRBV18|NA|NA|TRBJ1-1
TGTGCCAGCTCCAACCGGCCCACTGAAGCTTTCTTT
CASSNRPTEAFF
>TRBV5-4|once|NA|TRBJ2-3
TGTGCCAGCAGCGTGGACTCAAGGCCCACCCCTCCCACAGATACGCAGTATTTT
CASSVDSRPTPPTDTQYF
>TRBV6-5|NA|TRBD2|TRBJ2-1
TGTGCCAGCTTATTTTGGGGGGGTGAGCAGTTCTTC
CASLFWGGEQFF
>TRBV9|NA|TRBD2|TRBJ2-1
TGTGCCAGCAGCGTCCTAGCGGGGGGGCCCCCATGGTCCTACAATGAGCAGTTCTTC
CASSVLAGGPPWSYNEQFF
>TRBV24-1|NA|NA|TRBJ2-4
TGTGCCACCCAAGTTGGAGGGTCGGACATTCAGTACTTC
CATQVGGSDIQYF
>TRBV10-1|NA|TRBD2|TRBJ2-1
TGCGCCAGCAGTGAGCGGACTAGCAATGAGCAGTTCTTC
CASSERTSNEQFF
>TRBV11-3|NA|NA|TRBJ1-1
TGTGCCAGCAGCTTAGGTGTCGGTCTTAACACTGAAGCTTTCTTT
CASSLGVGLNTEAFF